This T cell receptor beta chain was identified in a study of blood T cells in healthy people across ages. The V end was cut by 3 bases, the J end by 14 bases, with 24 bases between. The V gene's germline CDR1 is SEHNR and CDR2 FQNEAQ (reference sequence). The CDR3 loop spans 15 amino acids. A note on this clonotype: This sequence may be a read error, since a much larger clone differs from it by one base.

A second PCR of roughly 7 to 11 cycles used a sample-barcoded 5' primer and a J-beta primer mix. TCRdb passed the 5' RACE reads through MiXCR, listing each CDR3 protein once. Altogether some 900,000 distinct CDR3 sequences are present, 29% being singletons, with the ten largest covering roughly 17%. The clonotype originates from a woman of 80 years or more in good health. The sample was blood. V gene TRBV7-9 combines with J gene TRBJ2-3, with TRBD2 as a possible D gene (6 bases). The CDR3 bases are TGTGCCAGCAGCTTCGATGGGACTTGGAGTGAAAAACTGTATTTT. Translation: CASSFDGTWSEKLYF.